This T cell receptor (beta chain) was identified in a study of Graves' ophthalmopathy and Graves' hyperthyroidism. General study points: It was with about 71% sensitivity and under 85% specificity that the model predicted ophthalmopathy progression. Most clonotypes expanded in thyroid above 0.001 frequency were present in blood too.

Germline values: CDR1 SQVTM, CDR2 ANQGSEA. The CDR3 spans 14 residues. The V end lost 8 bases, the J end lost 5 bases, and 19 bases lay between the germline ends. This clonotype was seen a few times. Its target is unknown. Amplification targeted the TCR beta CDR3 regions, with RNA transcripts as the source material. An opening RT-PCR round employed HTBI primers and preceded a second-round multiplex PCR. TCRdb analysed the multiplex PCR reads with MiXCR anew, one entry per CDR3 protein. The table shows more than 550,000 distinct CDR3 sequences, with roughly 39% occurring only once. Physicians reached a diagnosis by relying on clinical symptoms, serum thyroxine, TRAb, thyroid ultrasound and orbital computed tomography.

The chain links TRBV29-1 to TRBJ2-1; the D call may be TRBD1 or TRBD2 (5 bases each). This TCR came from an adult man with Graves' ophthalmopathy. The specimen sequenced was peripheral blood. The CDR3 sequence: CSTAPGEGHNEQFF. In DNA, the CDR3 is TGCAGCACCGCCCCCGGAGAGGGGCACAATGAGCAGTTCTTC.